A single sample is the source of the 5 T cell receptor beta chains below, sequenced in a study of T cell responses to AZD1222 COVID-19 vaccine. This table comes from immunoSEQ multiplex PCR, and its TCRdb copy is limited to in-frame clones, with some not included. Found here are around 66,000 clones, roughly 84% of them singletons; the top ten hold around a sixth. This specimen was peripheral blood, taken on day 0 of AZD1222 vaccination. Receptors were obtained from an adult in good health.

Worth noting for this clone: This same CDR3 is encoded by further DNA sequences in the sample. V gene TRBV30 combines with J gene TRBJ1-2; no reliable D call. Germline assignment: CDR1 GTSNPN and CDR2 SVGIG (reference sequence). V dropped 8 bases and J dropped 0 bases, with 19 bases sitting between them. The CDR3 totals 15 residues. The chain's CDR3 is CAAGGSPEANYGYTF. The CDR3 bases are TGTGCCGCCGGAGGATCCCCAGAAGCTAACTATGGCTACACCTTC.

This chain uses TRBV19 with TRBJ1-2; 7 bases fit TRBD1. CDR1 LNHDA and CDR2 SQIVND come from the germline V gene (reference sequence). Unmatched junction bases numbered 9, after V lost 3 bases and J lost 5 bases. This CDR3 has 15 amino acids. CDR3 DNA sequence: TGTGCCAGTAGTATCCATGGACAGGCTAGGTATGGCTACACCTTC. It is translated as CASSIHGQARYGYTF.

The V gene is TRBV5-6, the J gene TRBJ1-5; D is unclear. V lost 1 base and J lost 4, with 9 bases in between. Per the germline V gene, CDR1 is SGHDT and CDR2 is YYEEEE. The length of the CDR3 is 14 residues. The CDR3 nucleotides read TGTGCCAGCAGCTTGAGAGGAGTAAATCAGCCCCAGCATTTT. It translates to CASSLRGVNQPQHF. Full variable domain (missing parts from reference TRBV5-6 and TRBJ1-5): DAGVTQSPTHLIKTRGQQVTLRCSPKSGHDTVSWYQQALGQGPQFIFQYYEEEERQRGNFPDRFSGHQFPNYSSELNVNALLLGDSALYLCASSLRGVNQPQHFGDGTRLSIL.

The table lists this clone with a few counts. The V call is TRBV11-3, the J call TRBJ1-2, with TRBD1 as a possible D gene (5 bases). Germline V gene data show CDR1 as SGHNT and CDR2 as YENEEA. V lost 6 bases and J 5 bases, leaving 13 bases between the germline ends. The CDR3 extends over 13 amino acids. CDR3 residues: CASSPGAGYGYTF. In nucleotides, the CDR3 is TGTGCCAGCAGTCCTGGGGCAGGTTATGGCTACACCTTC.

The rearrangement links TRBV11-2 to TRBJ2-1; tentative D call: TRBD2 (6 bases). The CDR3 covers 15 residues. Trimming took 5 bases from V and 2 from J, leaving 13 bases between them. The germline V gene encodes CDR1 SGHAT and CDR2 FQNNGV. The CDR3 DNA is TGTGCCAGCAGCCCCGGGGGAGTCACCTACAATGAGCAGTTCTTC. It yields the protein CASSPGGVTYNEQFF. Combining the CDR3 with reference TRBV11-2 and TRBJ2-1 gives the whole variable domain EAGVAQSPRYKIIEKRQSVAFWCNPISGHATLYWYQQILGQGPKLLIQFQNNGVVDDSQLPKDRFSAERLKGVDSTLKIQPAKLEDSAVYLCASSPGGVTYNEQFFGPGTRLTVL.